This is a list of T cell receptor beta chains from one sample in a study of T-cell memory formation after mild COVID-19. TCRdb called the 5' RACE reads again in MiXCR, with one record for every CDR3 protein. The sample has 30,000 to 45,000 distinct CDR3 sequences; 10% to 12% are singletons. The sequenced sample was PBMCs or a T cell subset sorted from them (not recorded which). The receptor set was obtained from a man between 18 and 35 years old who had mild COVID-19 (a few samples of this study predate the infection). Cell type and time point are not known. Each CDR3 is given with its conserved first and last residue. A D gene is named only where the DNA matches it firmly. Clone size is given for some rows only: seen once, a few or many times, or a class if the clone is expanded.

d_call j_call clone_size v_call cdr3_length cdr3_aa
- TRBJ1-1 many TRBV5-1 13 CASTDSPGTEAFF
TRBD2 TRBJ2-3 - TRBV5-4 17 CASSLVGLAGSTDTQYF
- TRBJ2-7 few TRBV29-1 14 CSASSGVGTYEQYF
- TRBJ1-4 many TRBV6-1 14 CASREGTINEKLFF
TRBD2 TRBJ2-2 - TRBV4-2 17 CASSPLGAGANTGELFF
- TRBJ1-1 - TRBV15 14 CATSSDRENTEAFF
- TRBJ1-2 many TRBV2 11 CASTSNYGYTF
- TRBJ2-7 many TRBV6-5 14 CASTQRGTSYEQYF
- TRBJ2-1 - TRBV2 16 CASSERAISSYNEQFF
TRBD1 TRBJ1-4 - TRBV7-2 16 CASSHRTGVANEKLFF
- TRBJ2-6 many TRBV5-1 16 CASSPQGSSGANVLTF
- TRBJ2-3 many TRBV2 14 CASSATGLRDTQYF
TRBD2 TRBJ2-3 many TRBV4-2 17 CASSQGLAGGVTDTQYF
- TRBJ2-2 many TRBV11-2 14 CASSLAKNTGELFF